The table lists the clone carrying this T cell receptor beta chain with many counts. Preparation of the TCRbeta library was carried out with unique molecular identifiers. MiXCR, applied by TCRdb to the PCR reads, yields one record per CDR3 protein. This sample has 200,000 to 250,000 distinct CDR3 sequences, with about 9.5% found just once. This record belongs to a study of T-cell reconstitution after alpha-beta-depleted transplantation in children. Trimming stripped 2 bases from V and 7 bases from J, with 9 bases between. The CDR3 is 13 amino acids. Germline V gene sequence: CDR1 ENHRY, CDR2 SYGVKD. This TCR derives from a human donor who donated a stem cell graft to a child with acute lymphoblastic leukemia. V and J are TRBV10-3 and TRBJ2-1; D not certain. Sequenced here: PBMCs from the stem cell graft donor, sampled from the stem cell graft. The CDR3 region has the DNA TGTGCCATCAGTGAGAGAGTGGAGAATGAGCAGTTCTTC. It yields the protein CAISERVENEQFF.